The TCR beta chain described here comes from a study of Tregs in tolerant kidney transplant recipients. The repertoire was sequenced with immunoSEQ multiplex PCR; TCRdb's copy has only in-frame clones and lacks some. The repertoire consists of about 110,000 clones, with almost 90% occurring once and the leading ten covering 0.3% to 0.4%. The sequenced sample was CD4+ T cells from blood, obtained before the transplant. The sequence was collected from a human donor who received a combined kidney and bone marrow transplant.

CDR3 nucleotides: TGTGCCAGCAGCAAACAGGGGTTAGGGGACACCGGGGAGCTGTTTTTT. Encoded protein: CASSKQGLGDTGELFF. The rearrangement uses TRBV21-1 and TRBJ2-2; the D call of TRBD1 is as the table states it, not checked on the DNA. TRBV21-1 is deemed a pseudogene. The CDR3 consists of 16 residues.